Described below is a single T cell receptor beta chain sequence and its context. In the same sample, other DNA sequences code for this CDR3. These data originate in a study of OX40 agonist ivuxolimab in advanced cancers. Germline values: CDR1 MNHEY, CDR2 SMNVEV (reference sequence). The CDR3 length is 14 residues. Between the trimmed V and J ends, which lost 0 bases and 1 base, there was a span of 4 bases. The method was immunoSEQ multiplex PCR; TCRdb's version includes in-frame clones alone and lacks a portion of them. The data show around 83,000 clones, with roughly 84% seen just once and around 7.5% held by the top ten.

The TCR was taken from an adult with an advanced solid tumor such as melanoma, head and neck, liver or kidney cancer. The sample in question was CD4+ or CD8+ T cells sorted from blood, obtained in a trial of the OX40 agonist ivuxolimab. The chain couples TRBV27 to TRBJ2-1; D is unresolved. DNA of the CDR3: TGTGCCAGCAGTTTATCAGGGTCCTACAATGAGCAGTTCTTC. Protein: CASSLSGSYNEQFF.